Listed below are T cell receptor beta chains from one sample, sequenced in a study of beta chain features in type 1 diabetes. Data came from immunoSEQ multiplex PCR; TCRdb stores just in-frame clones and leaves some out. The data contain 250,000 to 350,000 clones, more than 13% of them singletons. Source material: naive CD4+ T cells from blood. These TCRs come from a man aged 30 to 39 with type 1 diabetes. Both conserved end residues are part of each CDR3. D genes are given only for firm matches. The size field is filled for only some rows; it gives once, few, many or a size class.

clone size	V gene	D gene	J gene	CDR3 DNA	CDR3 protein
.	TRBV5-4	TRBD2	TRBJ2-3	TGTGCCAGCAGCTTCACTAGCGGCCGCAGCACAGATACGCAGTATTTT	CASSFTSGRSTDTQYF
few	TRBV2	.	TRBJ2-3	TGTGCCAGCAGTGTTCACATCTCTAGCACAGATACGCAGTATTTT	CASSVHISSTDTQYF
few	TRBV28	TRBD1	TRBJ2-1	TGTGCCAGCACGACAGGGGGCGAGCAGTTCTTC	CASTTGGEQFF
few	TRBV7-9	TRBD1	TRBJ2-7	TGTGCCAGCAGCTTAGAACAGGGGCGAGAGCAGTACTTC	CASSLEQGREQYF
few	TRBV10-3	.	TRBJ2-7	TGTGCCATCAGTGAGTTCGGCAGGGACGAGCAGTACTTC	CAISEFGRDEQYF
.	TRBV5-4	.	TRBJ2-2	TGTGCCAGCAGCTCCCCAGGGACCGGGGAGCTGTTTTTT	CASSSPGTGELFF
.	TRBV5-1	TRBD1	TRBJ2-1	TGCGCCAGCGGGACAGGGGTCAATGAGCAGTTCTTC	CASGTGVNEQFF
.	TRBV5-1	.	TRBJ2-5	TGCGCCAGCAGCTTGAGGCAGACTCAAGAGACCCAGTACTTC	CASSLRQTQETQYF
.	TRBV7-9	.	TRBJ2-7	TGTGCCAGCAGCCCCGACTGGCTCTACGAGCAGTACTTC	CASSPDWLYEQYF
once	TRBV29-1	TRBD2	TRBJ2-7	TGCAGCGTGGGGAAGGGGAGCGGGAGAAGCGAGCAGTACTTC	CSVGKGSGRSEQYF
.	TRBV5-4	.	TRBJ1-1	TGTGCCAGCAGCCTGACAGCTTCCAACACTGAAGCTTTCTTT	CASSLTASNTEAFF
.	TRBV6-5	TRBD2	TRBJ2-4	TGTGCCAGCCGACTAGCGGGAGGTGTTCAGTACTTC	CASRLAGGVQYF
once	TRBV6-5	.	TRBJ1-2	TGTGCCAGCAGTCGCGGACAGCCCGTATTTTATGGCTACACCTTC	CASSRGQPVFYGYTF
few	TRBV29-1	.	TRBJ2-1	TGCAGCGTTGAAGAGTTTTTTGGAGCGGACGAGCAGTTCTTC	CSVEEFFGADEQFF
few	TRBV15	.	TRBJ2-7	TGTGCCACCAGCAGAGAAACGGAGGGCTACGAGCAGTACTTC	CATSRETEGYEQYF
few	TRBV27	.	TRBJ2-1	TGTGCCGCACGACGTCGACTAGACGGCGAGCAGTTCTTC	CAARRRLDGEQFF